Listed below are T cell receptor beta chains from one sample, sequenced in a study of regulatory T cells in long-lasting Graves disease. TCRdb processed the multiplex PCR reads anew with MiXCR; each CDR3 protein has one entry. The data contain about 450,000 distinct CDR3 sequences, approximately 14% of them seen just once; the ten biggest clones take up approximately 15%. The same data also went into a second study, on T cells in Graves' hyperthyroidism and ophthalmopathy.

Sample: peripheral blood mononuclear cells (PBMCs), taken at new diagnosis, from a patient treated with antithyroid drugs. The receptors here all came from a woman in her 50s with Graves disease. CDR3s leave out the opening cysteine and the closing phenylalanine or tryptophan. Size values are once, few and many counts, or a class for expanded clones, and some rows have none.

v_call	clone_size	j_call	cdr3_aa
TRBV6-2/TRBV6-3	many	TRBJ2-5	ASSRREMETQY
TRBV5-1	few	TRBJ2-2	ASSLGWRQTNTGELF
TRBV20-1	many	TRBJ2-1	SASLGLQGSGNEQF
TRBV18	many	TRBJ2-3	ASSPPKTGGGADTQY
TRBV5-1	NA	TRBJ1-5	ASSLGSADQPQH
TRBV30	many	TRBJ2-1	AWSVMRELDEQF
TRBV7-6	NA	TRBJ2-2	ASSRWTEHANTGELF
TRBV27	few	TRBJ1-2	ASSFGPMGGYT
TRBV2	few	TRBJ1-3	ASSEAAGNTIY
TRBV7-9	many	TRBJ1-2	ASSLGGRGPYGYT
TRBV20-1	NA	TRBJ2-7	SAAGTGIYEQY
TRBV3-1	many	TRBJ2-1	ASSQDLGLGGSNEQF
TRBV28	many	TRBJ2-5	ASSLLAGALGTQY
TRBV29-1	few	TRBJ2-1	SERGAGGGSGYNEQF
TRBV5-4	NA	TRBJ2-7	ASSLGAELYGQY
TRBV6-2/TRBV6-3	many	TRBJ2-7	ASRRQDSSYEQY
TRBV7-2	many	TRBJ2-3	ASSLMLAELTDTQY
TRBV3-1	many	TRBJ2-1	ASSQDRWDYRGEQF
TRBV5-1	many	TRBJ2-5	ASSQLAGGQETQY
TRBV2	many	TRBJ1-1	ASSVRDIYTEAF
TRBV4-2	once	TRBJ2-2	ASSPSYTGELF
TRBV5-1	many	TRBJ2-7	ASSPGADYEQY
TRBV27	NA	TRBJ1-1	ASRTGGAIPTEAF
TRBV5-1	NA	TRBJ2-5	ASSLYSSLETQY
TRBV6-1	few	TRBJ2-7	ASRMSGLGYEQY
TRBV11-2	few	TRBJ2-7	ASSLVQGLAGADNEQY
TRBV11-2	few	TRBJ2-2	ASSFTDKSPGELF
TRBV6-1	few	TRBJ2-7	ASSERGSYEQY
TRBV7-2	many	TRBJ2-5	ASSHRTSEETQY
TRBV28	many	TRBJ2-7	ASSLSPSTSGSYTSYEQY
TRBV12-5	many	TRBJ1-5	ASGLSNQPQH
TRBV5-1	many	TRBJ1-2	ASSSGTSIYGYT
TRBV3-1	few	TRBJ1-2	ASSQSDGGYT
TRBV6-1	NA	TRBJ1-5	ASSEATYYSNQPQH
TRBV28	few	TRBJ1-6	ASSLIENNSPLH
TRBV28	few	TRBJ1-3	ASSLPGRAGNTIY
TRBV28	NA	TRBJ2-3	ASSTTIITDTQY
TRBV3-1	NA	TRBJ2-2	ASSRGTGKSSGELF
TRBV6-5	few	TRBJ2-2	ASSLGLVDTGELF
TRBV14	many	TRBJ2-1	ASSRQDSGLPRRNEQF
TRBV18	few	TRBJ2-3	ASSPSYGGGDTQY
TRBV20-1	NA	TRBJ2-5	SASRDWQETQY
TRBV28	many	TRBJ2-7	ASSPMGLAVTQQY
TRBV18	NA	TRBJ1-6	ASSPPGQGARNSPLH
TRBV18	many	TRBJ2-7	ASSRDLQEGEQY
TRBV27	NA	TRBJ2-2	ASSPDSAGELF
TRBV29-1	many	TRBJ2-7	SALILTGGLRYEQY